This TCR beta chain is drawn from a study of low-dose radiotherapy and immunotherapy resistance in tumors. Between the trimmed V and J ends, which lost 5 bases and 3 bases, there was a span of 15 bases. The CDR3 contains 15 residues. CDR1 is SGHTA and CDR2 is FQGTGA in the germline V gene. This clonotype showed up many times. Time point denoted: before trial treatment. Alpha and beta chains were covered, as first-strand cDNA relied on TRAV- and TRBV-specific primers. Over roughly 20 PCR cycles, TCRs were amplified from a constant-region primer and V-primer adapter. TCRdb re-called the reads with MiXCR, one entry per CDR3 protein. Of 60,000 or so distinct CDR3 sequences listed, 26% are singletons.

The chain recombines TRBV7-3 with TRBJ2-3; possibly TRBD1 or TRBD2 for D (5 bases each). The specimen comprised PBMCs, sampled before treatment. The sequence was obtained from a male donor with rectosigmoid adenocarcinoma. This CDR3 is CASSPGFGATDTQYF. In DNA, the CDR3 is TGTGCCAGCAGCCCGGGGTTTGGGGCGACAGATACGCAGTATTTT.